The 10 T cell receptor beta chains below all came from one sample that was sequenced in a study of shared clonotypes between healthy human individuals. As defined, naive CD8 cells were CD45RO-negative and positively selected for CCR7, with terminally differentiated effector memory CD45RA+ cells excluded. Produced via immunoSEQ multiplex PCR; TCRdb's table is partial and in-frame only. Counted here are over 2,000,000 clones, about 94% occurring once; the ten biggest clones make up approximately 1.7%. Sample: naive CD8+ T cells from PBMCs. Receptor source: a man between 18 and 29 years old in good health. Some clones in this sample may be carry-over from other donors' samples.

This chain links TRBV14 with TRBJ1-2; D gene ambiguous. Germline V gene data show CDR1 as SGHDN and CDR2 as FVKESK. This CDR3 comprises 12 residues. Trimming stripped 4 bases from V and 8 bases from J, with 11 bases between. The CDR3 DNA reads as TGTGCCAGCAGCCTGGGATCTGGGGGCTACACCTTC. Encoded protein: CASSLGSGGYTF.

Here the CDR3 DNA reads TGTGCCAGCAGCAACCGGACAGGGCCCCGCAATCAGCCCCAGCATTTT. Amino acid sequence: CASSNRTGPRNQPQHF. This chain joins TRBV21-1 and TRBJ1-5; the table's D call TRBD1 went unverified against the DNA. TRBV21-1 represents a pseudogene. The CDR3 runs to 16 residues.

The rearrangement links TRBV27 to TRBJ2-3, with a possible D match to TRBD2 (6 bases). V lost 6 bases, J lost 0 bases, and 22 bases lay in between. Germline CDR1 reads MNHEY; CDR2 reads SMNVEV (reference sequence). The length of the CDR3 is 18 residues. CDR3 residues: CASSHLSFDGGSTDTQYF. The CDR3 DNA is TGTGCCAGCAGCCACTTGTCGTTTGATGGGGGGAGCACAGATACGCAGTATTTT.

Of note for this clone: The sample has other DNA sequences that encode this CDR3 too. The V and J genes are TRBV27 and TRBJ2-7, with D unresolved. V shed 1 base and J shed 4 bases, with 8 bases lying between them. The germline V gene has CDR1 MNHEY and CDR2 SMNVEV (reference sequence). The CDR3 is 13 residues long. CDR3 nucleotide sequence: TGTGCCAGCAGTTTATTCGCTGGATACGAGCAGTACTTC. This encodes CASSLFAGYEQYF.

This clone came up once. DNA of the CDR3: TGTGCCAGCAGCATCCCTCGGACAGGGGGAAATCAGCCCCAGCATTTT. Translation: CASSIPRTGGNQPQHF. The V call is TRBV7-9, the J call TRBJ1-5, with 10 bases lining up with TRBD1. The CDR3 is made up of 16 amino acids. Germline-derived CDR1 and CDR2 are SEHNR and FQNEAQ (reference sequence). V lost 5 bases, J lost 4 bases, and 8 bases stayed unmatched.

This chain uses TRBV19 with TRBJ1-4; tentatively, D is TRBD1 (6 bases). The CDR3 is 15 amino acids. The germline V and J ends were trimmed by 6 bases and 8 bases, with 19 bases remaining between them. Germline V gene data show CDR1 as LNHDA and CDR2 as SQIVND (reference sequence). The CDR3 spells CASSGRHREGEKLFF. CDR3 in DNA: TGTGCCAGTAGCGGAAGGCACAGGGAGGGCGAAAAACTGTTTTTT.

The chain has TRBV27 and TRBJ1-4; D gene ambiguous. Germline loops: CDR1 MNHEY, CDR2 SMNVEV (reference sequence). V gave up 6 bases and J gave up 3 bases, with 8 bases separating them. The CDR3 runs to 13 residues. CDR3 DNA sequence: TGTGCCAGCAGACCACCGGCTAATGAAAAACTGTTTTTT. This sequence encodes CASRPPANEKLFF.

The V and J genes are TRBV2 and TRBJ2-4; D is perhaps TRBD1 (5 bases). The CDR3 spans 15 residues. Trimming took 6 bases from V and 0 from J, leaving 12 bases between them. Germline loops: CDR1 SNHLY, CDR2 FYNNEI. CDR3 sequence: CASRPGHLAKNIQYF. CDR3 nucleotide sequence: TGTGCCAGCAGGCCAGGACATCTAGCCAAAAACATTCAGTACTTC.

V and J are TRBV6-5 and TRBJ2-6, with D tentatively TRBD2 (5 bases). Trimming removed 8 bases at V and 2 bases at J, with 10 bases between. Per germline, CDR1 MNHEY and CDR2 SVGAGI. The CDR3 totals 14 residues. The CDR3 bases are TGTGCCAGCGGTCCCGGGGCTGGGGCCAACGTCCTGACTTTC. Translating gives CASGPGAGANVLTF.

The genes are TRBV15 and TRBJ2-3; D might be TRBD1 (6 bases). With 2 bases removed from V and 2 bases from J, the gap between germline ends came to 17 bases. Germline CDR1 and CDR2: LNHNV and YYDKDF (reference sequence). The CDR3 is made up of 17 amino acids. The DNA of the CDR3 is TGTGCCACCAGCAGACCAACAGGGAACAAATACACAGATACGCAGTATTTT. Translating gives CATSRPTGNKYTDTQYF.